These 8 T cell receptor beta chains were sequenced from one sample in a study of blood T cell repertoires in COVID-19 (dated by TCRdb to between 2020 and 2021). The library was generated by the immunoSEQ multiplex PCR assay. The immuneACCESS repertoire file appears here via TCRdb, limited to in-frame rearrangements. These files lack a portion of the clones; in checked studies, under half of the deficit traces to unresolved V genes, and the cause of the others is not known. The sample has 200,000 to 250,000 clones on record, about 79% of them singletons. The ten largest clones take up more than 3% of the sample. The sample consisted of PBMCs or T cells enriched from blood (not recorded which). The receptors derive from a woman aged 60-75 years who had recovered from COVID-19.

The chain joins TRBV7-2 to TRBJ2-7; 7 bases fit TRBD1. This CDR3 has 14 amino acids. After removal of 2 bases from V and 1 base from J, the junction contained 2 bases not matched to a gene. The germline gives CDR1 SGHTA, CDR2 FQGNSA. The CDR3 reads CASSLRQGSYEQYF. Written as DNA, the CDR3 is TGTGCCAGCAGCTTAAGACAGGGTTCCTACGAGCAGTACTTC.

The chain employs TRBV29-1 and TRBJ2-2; 8 nucleotides line up with TRBD1. The length of the CDR3 is 17 residues. Germline-derived CDR1 and CDR2 are SQVTM and ANQGSEA. The junction had 18 bases not matched to a gene; V was cut back by 7 bases and J by 5 bases. The CDR3 nucleotides are TGCAGCGGATCCTGGGGTACTCAGGGGGCATGGACCGGGGAGCTGTTTTTT. Its protein product is CSGSWGTQGAWTGELFF.

This chain uses TRBV15 with TRBJ2-7; TRBD2 matches at 15 bases. Germline V gene data show CDR1 as LNHNV and CDR2 as YYDKDF (reference sequence). There are 21 residues in the CDR3. V lost 5 bases to trimming and J lost 0 bases; unmatched junction nucleotides: 17. The CDR3: CATSPYGRGTSGGKRSYEQYF. As DNA, the CDR3 is TGTGCCACCAGCCCCTATGGAAGGGGGACTAGCGGGGGGAAACGCTCCTACGAGCAGTACTTC. The whole variable domain, filled in from reference TRBV15 and TRBJ2-7, reads DAMVIQNPRYQVTQFGKPVTLSCSQTLNHNVMYWYQQKSSQAPKLLFHYYDKDFNNEADTPDNFQSRRPNTSFCFLDIRSPGLGDTAMYLCATSPYGRGTSGGKRSYEQYFGPGTRLTVT.

This rearrangement joins TRBV30 to TRBJ2-7; D possibly corresponds to TRBD1 (6 bases). The CDR3 loop spans 13 amino acids. Trimming left V 2 bases short and J 2 bases short, with 10 bases between. Germline V gives CDR1 GTSNPN, CDR2 SVGIG (reference sequence). For the CDR3, the DNA is TGTGCCTGGAGTTTCAGGGGAGCCTACGAGCAGTACTTC. Translated: CAWSFRGAYEQYF.

The V and J genes are TRBV19 and TRBJ1-5, with 9 bases fitting TRBD1. The CDR3 is made up of 16 amino acids. CDR1 and CDR2 from the germline V gene are LNHDA and SQIVND (reference sequence). Trimming removed 10 bases from V and 3 bases from J; junction bases left unmatched: 13. This chain's CDR3 is CATCSVDRGNNQPQHF. In DNA form, the CDR3 reads TGTGCCACCTGCTCGGTAGACAGGGGGAACAATCAGCCCCAGCATTTT.

This rearrangement joins TRBV11-2 to TRBJ1-2; TRBD1 matches at 7 bases. This CDR3 contains 20 residues. V was pared by 0 bases and J by 0 bases, with 16 bases of the junction left unmatched. Germline V gives CDR1 SGHAT, CDR2 FQNNGV. The CDR3 protein is CASSLDPYGDRISANYGYTF. The CDR3 DNA reads as TGTGCCAGCAGCTTAGATCCTTATGGGGACAGAATCTCGGCTAACTATGGCTACACCTTC.

The V call is TRBV7-6, the J call TRBJ1-2, with D tentatively TRBD1 (6 bases). Trimming left V 6 bases short and J 5 bases short, with 16 bases between. From germline, CDR1 is SGHVS and CDR2 FNYEAQ. CDR3 length equals 14 residues. CDR3 bases: TGTGCCAGCAGTTCTGGCAGGGGAAGATATGGCTACACCTTC. Protein: CASSSGRGRYGYTF.

CDR3 in DNA: TGCGCCAGCAGCTTTCAGGGGGCAGGCACTGAAGCTTTCTTT. Amino acids: CASSFQGAGTEAFF. V is TRBV5-1 and J is TRBJ1-1, with 8 nucleotides matching TRBD1. Trimming cost V 2 bases and J 4 bases; bases outside gene matches: 4. Germline CDR1 and CDR2: SGHRS and YFSETQ. CDR3 length equals 14 residues.